This TCR beta chain was recovered during a study of CD8+CD57+ T cells in acquired aplastic anemia. Study information: DNA from sorted CD4+ and CD8+ cells averaged approximately 3.5 ug. Study observations and caveats: Patients and controls shared some 30 CD8+ CDR3 sequences, highly expressed in patients. Controls did not differ significantly from patients in CD8+ Simpson's diversity.

Patients sequenced had flow cytometry evidence of CD8+CD57+ cell expansion. Patients were therapy-naive when their blood was sampled. Genomic DNA served as template for TCR beta VDJ and CDR3 profiling. MiXCR, applied by TCRdb to the reads, yields one record per CDR3 protein. The table lists around 42,000 distinct CDR3 sequences, less than 65% of them singletons. Trimming left V 6 bases short and J 6 bases short, with 12 bases between. The germline gives CDR1 DFQATT, CDR2 SNEGSKA (reference sequence). The CDR3 spans 11 residues. Of note for this clonotype: Its antigen is not known.

The clonotype comes from a human donor with aplastic anemia. The chain is built from TRBV20-1 and TRBJ2-7, with D possibly being TRBD1 or TRBD2 (5 bases each). The source material was sorted CD4+, CD8+, or CD8+CD57+ T cells (not recorded which) from PBMCs. CDR3 coding DNA: TGCAGTGCGGTCGGGACCTTCGAGCAGTACTTC. Translated: CSAVGTFEQYF.